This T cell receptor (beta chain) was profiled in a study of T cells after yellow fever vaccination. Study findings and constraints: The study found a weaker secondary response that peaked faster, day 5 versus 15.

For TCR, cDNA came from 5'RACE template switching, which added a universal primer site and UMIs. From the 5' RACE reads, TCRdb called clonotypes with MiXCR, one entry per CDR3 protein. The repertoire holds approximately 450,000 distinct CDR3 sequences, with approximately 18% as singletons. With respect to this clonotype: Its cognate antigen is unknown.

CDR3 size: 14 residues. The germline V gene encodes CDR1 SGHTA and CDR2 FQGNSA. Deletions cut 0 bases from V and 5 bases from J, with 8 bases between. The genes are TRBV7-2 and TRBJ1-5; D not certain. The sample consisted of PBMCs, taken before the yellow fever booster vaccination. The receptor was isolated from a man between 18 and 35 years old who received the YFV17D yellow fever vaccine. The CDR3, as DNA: TGTGCCAGCAGCTTAGCTGAAGGGTATCAGCCCCAGCATTTT. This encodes CASSLAEGYQPQHF. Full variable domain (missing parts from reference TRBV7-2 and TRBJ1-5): GAGVSQSPSNKVTEKGKDVELRCDPISGHTALYWYRQSLGQGLEFLIYFQGNSAPDKSGLPSDRFSAERTGGSVSTLTIQRTQQEDSAVYLCASSLAEGYQPQHFGDGTRLSIL.